These 31 T cell receptor beta chains were sequenced from one sample in a study of CD8+CD57+ T cells in acquired aplastic anemia. CDR3 and TCR beta VDJ profiling relied on genomic DNA as the template. TCRdb reprocessed the reads with MiXCR, giving one entry per CDR3 protein. Of about half a million distinct CDR3 sequences in the sample, roughly a third were seen once. Patients picked for sequencing had shown CD8+CD57+ cell expansion detected by flow cytometry. What was sequenced was sorted CD4+, CD8+, or CD8+CD57+ T cells (not recorded which) from PBMCs. The origin of the receptors is a human donor with aplastic anemia.

The chain couples TRBV10-3 to TRBJ1-6; weak D call: TRBD1 (6 bases). This CDR3 comprises 14 residues. Germline loops: CDR1 ENHRY, CDR2 SYGVKD. V was shortened by 7 bases and J by 6 bases, with 13 bases between the two germline ends. CDR3 bases: TGTGCCATCAACAAACAGGGAGGTAATTCACCCCTCCACTTT. Residues: CAINKQGGNSPLHF.

V usage is TRBV11-2 and J usage is TRBJ2-1; the D is unclear. CDR1 is SGHAT and CDR2 is FQNNGV in the germline V gene. V was clipped by 4 bases and J by 3 bases, with 13 bases between them. This CDR3 comprises 15 residues. The CDR3 nucleotides read TGTGCCAGCAGCTCTCTCAACTACGTCTACAATGAGCAGTTCTTC. Translated: CASSSLNYVYNEQFF.

This sequence joins TRBV5-4 and TRBJ2-3; tentatively, D is TRBD1 (6 bases). Deletions cut 2 bases from V and 4 bases from J, with 11 bases between. The CDR3 spans 14 residues. The germline V gene encodes CDR1 SGHNT and CDR2 YYREEE (reference sequence). The chain's CDR3 is CASSLSTGSDTQYF. CDR3 nucleotide sequence: TGTGCCAGCAGCTTATCCACAGGGTCAGATACGCAGTATTTT.

This chain joins TRBV9 and TRBJ1-4; 8 positions agree with TRBD1. The CDR3 loop spans 15 amino acids. Looked up from germline, CDR1 is SGDLS and CDR2 is YYNGEE. V gave up 4 bases and J gave up 4 bases; unmatched junction bases: 6. CDR3 sequence reads: CASSPRGTGNEKLFF. For the CDR3, the DNA is TGTGCCAGCAGCCCCCGCGGGACAGGTAATGAAAAACTGTTTTTT.

This clonotype has just a few counts. CDR3 protein: CASSVEPDQETQYF. The CDR3 nucleotides read TGTGCCAGCAGCGTAGAACCGGACCAAGAGACCCAGTACTTC. The rearrangement uses TRBV9 and TRBJ2-5; D uncertain. The germline CDR1 and CDR2 sequences are SGDLS and YYNGEE. This CDR3 is built from 14 residues. V was trimmed by 0 bases and J by 0 bases, leaving 6 bases between them.

V usage is TRBV6-1 and J usage is TRBJ2-7; TRBD2 might be the D (7 bases). Trimming removed 1 base at V and 5 bases at J, with 12 bases between. This CDR3 is 14 amino acids long. Germline V gives CDR1 MNHNS, CDR2 SASEGT. This CDR3 reads CASSEGGGVHEQYF. CDR3 DNA: TGTGCCAGCAGTGAAGGAGGGGGGGTCCACGAGCAGTACTTC.

This chain links TRBV2 with TRBJ2-1, with 13 bases aligning to TRBD2. Unmatched junction bases numbered 7, after V lost 4 bases and J lost 13 bases. The CDR3 totals 14 residues. Germline values: CDR1 SNHLY, CDR2 FYNNEI. The CDR3 nucleotides are TGTGCCAGCAGTGTCGAGACTAGCGGGAGGTCACAGTTCTTC. It translates to CASSVETSGRSQFF.

The chain couples TRBV6-2 or TRBV6-3 to TRBJ2-7, with 7 bases identical to TRBD2. In germline, CDR1 is MNHEY, CDR2 SVGEGT. The V gene end was trimmed by 2 bases and the J gene end by 5 bases; junction bases not matched to a gene: 27. The CDR3 is 21 amino acids. The CDR3 region has the DNA TGTGCCAGCAGTTACCCCCTCTCAAGGAACGGGAGGAGGGGTAAGGGTCACGAGCAGTACTTC. It specifies CASSYPLSRNGRRGKGHEQYF.

V and J are TRBV6-1 and TRBJ1-2; 8 bases line up with TRBD1. Germline V gives CDR1 MNHNS, CDR2 SASEGT. The trim removed 5 bases at V and 4 bases at J, leaving 9 bases unmatched. This CDR3 is built from 15 residues. Written as DNA, the CDR3 is TGTGCCAGCAGTAAAGGACAGGGTCTCAGCTATGGCTACACCTTC. It encodes CASSKGQGLSYGYTF.

This clonotype has more than one count but fewer than ten. The chain combines TRBV20-1 with TRBJ2-7, with 10 bases matching TRBD1. Germline-derived CDR1 and CDR2 are DFQATT and SNEGSKA (reference sequence). After removal of 5 bases from V and 4 bases from J, the junction contained 8 bases not matched to a gene. This CDR3 region has 14 residues. CDR3 sequence reads: CSAYPGTGEYEQYF. The CDR3 DNA is TGCAGTGCTTACCCCGGGACAGGGGAATACGAGCAGTACTTC.

Turning to this clonotype: The junction differs from germline at one of its ends, possibly a read error. V gene TRBV20-1 combines with J gene TRBJ2-1; D not resolved. The CDR3 sequence is 14 residues long. CDR1 is DFQATT, CDR2 SNEGSKA, per germline (reference sequence). The CDR3: CGARDGSSYNEQFF. The CDR3 DNA is TGCGGTGCTAGAGACGGAAGCTCCTACAATGAGCAGTTCTTC.

The V and J genes are TRBV28 and TRBJ1-2; D gene uncertain. The CDR3 runs to 13 residues. Deletions cut 7 bases from V and 2 bases from J, with 11 bases between. Per germline, CDR1 MDHEN and CDR2 SYDVKM. The CDR3 bases are TGTGCCAGCAAAGAGGGCAGAAACTATGGCTACACCTTC. It specifies CASKEGRNYGYTF.

This clonotype was seen a handful of times. The chain links TRBV30 to TRBJ2-7, with a possible D match to TRBD2 (5 bases). The CDR3 is 13 residues long. In germline, CDR1 is GTSNPN, CDR2 SVGIG (reference sequence). Trimming removed 5 bases from V and 7 bases from J, with 18 bases in between. CDR3 bases: TGTGCCTGGGCGTATGGCCGGACGGGGGAGCAGTACTTC. Amino acid sequence: CAWAYGRTGEQYF.

This clonotype was seen many times. This chain links TRBV10-2 with TRBJ2-6; D gene unclear. CDR3 size: 15 residues. Germline lookup yields CDR1 WSHSY and CDR2 SAAADI. V dropped 3 bases and J dropped 4 bases, with 10 bases sitting between them. The CDR3 region is CASSDWASGANVLTF. DNA for the CDR3: TGCGCCAGCAGTGACTGGGCGTCCGGGGCCAACGTCCTGACTTTC.

This clonotype was counted at least ten times. The V and J genes are TRBV10-3 and TRBJ1-2, with a tentative D call TRBD1 (5 bases). V was trimmed by 3 bases and J by 5 bases, leaving 10 bases between them. This CDR3 contains 13 residues. Germline assignment: CDR1 ENHRY and CDR2 SYGVKD. The CDR3 nucleotides read TGTGCCATCAGTGAAGTGACAGTGTATGGCTACACCTTC. This sequence encodes CAISEVTVYGYTF.

This clonotype turned up a few times. The chain employs TRBV27 and TRBJ1-5; TRBD1 aligns across 8 bases. The CDR3 is 13 residues long. Germline V gives CDR1 MNHEY, CDR2 SMNVEV (reference sequence). Trimming cost V 6 bases and J 6 bases; bases outside gene matches: 4. In DNA form, the CDR3 reads TGTGCCAGCAGAGGACAGGGTATTCAGCCCCAGCATTTT. Residues: CASRGQGIQPQHF.

This clonotype was found many times. J is TRBJ1-1 and V is TRBV19; D is possibly TRBD1 (6 bases). Germline lookup yields CDR1 LNHDA and CDR2 SQIVND (reference sequence). The CDR3 extends over 13 amino acids. Trimming left V 7 bases short and J 5 bases short, with 14 bases between. Here the CDR3 reads CASTQGPWTEAFF. CDR3 in DNA: TGTGCCAGTACACAGGGTCCTTGGACTGAAGCTTTCTTT.

There are many counts of this clonotype. The chain uses TRBV20-1 and TRBJ1-2, with 9 bases aligning to TRBD1. The CDR3 spans 14 residues. CDR1 DFQATT and CDR2 SNEGSKA come from the germline V gene (reference sequence). Germline trimming cut 6 bases from V and 5 bases from J; bases unmatched to any gene: 10. CDR3 sequence reads: CSARTGESLYGYTF. The CDR3, as DNA: TGCAGTGCAAGGACAGGGGAGAGTTTGTATGGCTACACCTTC.

This clonotype has just a few counts. V and J are TRBV15 and TRBJ1-6; weak D call: TRBD1 (5 bases). V lost 7 bases to trimming and J lost 9 bases, with 10 bases between them. There are 12 residues in the CDR3. Germline V CDR1 and CDR2: LNHNV, YYDKDF (reference sequence). The CDR3 DNA sequence: TGTGCCACCACCAGGGATTTTTCACCCCTCCACTTT. This codes for CATTRDFSPLHF.

The sample holds a few counts of this clonotype. The chain combines TRBV20-1 with TRBJ2-1; D tentatively fits TRBD1 or TRBD2 (5 bases each). There are 18 residues in the CDR3. Per germline, CDR1 DFQATT and CDR2 SNEGSKA (reference sequence). The V end was cut by 0 bases, the J end by 0 bases, with 18 bases between. The DNA for the CDR3 is TGCAGTGCTAGAGAGAGAGGGACGGGAATCAGCTCCTACAATGAGCAGTTCTTC. This codes for CSARERGTGISSYNEQFF.

The rearrangement joins TRBV7-2 to TRBJ1-1; D gene uncertain. Trimming took 1 base from V and 5 from J, leaving 14 bases between them. CDR1 and CDR2 from the germline V gene are SGHTA and FQGNSA. The CDR3 loop spans 15 amino acids. Here the CDR3 reads CASSLVSMGGTEAFF. CDR3 nucleotides: TGTGCCAGCAGCTTAGTTTCGATGGGAGGGACTGAAGCTTTCTTT. The full variable domain, its missing parts supplied by reference TRBV7-2 and TRBJ1-1, is GAGVSQSPSNKVTEKGKDVELRCDPISGHTALYWYRQSLGQGLEFLIYFQGNSAPDKSGLPSDRFSAERTGGSVSTLTIQRTQQEDSAVYLCASSLVSMGGTEAFFGQGTRLTVV.

V gene TRBV6-1 combines with J gene TRBJ1-4, with D possibly being TRBD1 (5 bases). This CDR3 spans 15 amino acids. V shed 7 bases and J shed 0 bases, with 12 bases lying between them. The germline V gene has CDR1 MNHNS and CDR2 SASEGT. This chain's CDR3 is CASTPYRTTNEKLFF. CDR3 DNA sequence: TGTGCCAGCACTCCTTACAGGACAACTAATGAAAAACTGTTTTTT.

This clonotype was recorded many times. The chain employs TRBV7-2 and TRBJ1-3, with D unclear. CDR1 and CDR2 from the germline V gene are SGHTA and FQGNSA. The CDR3 covers 13 residues. Trimming stripped 5 bases from V and 4 bases from J, with 9 bases between. This CDR3 is CASSPRGGNTIYF. The CDR3 DNA reads as TGTGCCAGCAGCCCGCGAGGGGGAAACACCATATATTTT.

The rearrangement joins TRBV19 to TRBJ1-5; D perhaps matches TRBD1 (6 bases). The CDR3 loop spans 14 amino acids. Trimming removed 7 bases from V and 0 bases from J, with 10 bases in between. Per germline, CDR1 LNHDA and CDR2 SQIVND (reference sequence). CDR3 loop: CASTRGNSNQPQHF. DNA of the CDR3: TGTGCCAGTACGAGGGGGAATAGCAATCAGCCCCAGCATTTT. The whole variable domain, filled in from reference TRBV19 and TRBJ1-5, reads DGGITQSPKYLFRKEGQNVTLSCEQNLNHDAMYWYRQDPGQGLRLIYYSQIVNDFQKGDIAEGYSVSREKKESFPLTVTSAQKNPTAFYLCASTRGNSNQPQHFGDGTRLSIL.

The CDR3 bases are TGTGCCAGCACTAGGGACAGTAATCAGCCCCTCCACTTT. It encodes CASTRDSNQPLHF. The V gene is TRBV2, the J gene TRBJ1-6; TRBD1 matches at 7 bases. The CDR3 length is 13 residues. Germline V gives CDR1 SNHLY, CDR2 FYNNEI. J was trimmed by 13 bases and V by 7 bases; bases with no gene match: 10.

This rearrangement joins TRBV24-1 to TRBJ1-2; D call uncertain. The CDR3 is made up of 16 amino acids. Trimming shortened V by 7 bases and J by 3 bases, and 20 bases separated the two germline ends. The V gene's germline CDR1 is KGHDR and CDR2 SFDVKD. The CDR3 is CATSVVPAGRDYGYTF. In DNA form, the CDR3 reads TGTGCCACCAGCGTTGTCCCGGCGGGGAGGGACTATGGCTACACCTTC.

This clonotype was seen ten or more times. The chain couples TRBV19 to TRBJ2-3; 10 bases agree with TRBD2. Losses at the gene ends were 5 bases for V and 4 bases for J; bases not matched to a gene: 3. CDR3 size: 14 residues. Germline V gene data show CDR1 as LNHDA and CDR2 as SQIVND (reference sequence). As DNA, the CDR3 is TGTGCCAGTAGTCTAGCGGGAGAGGCAGATACGCAGTATTTT. This codes for CASSLAGEADTQYF.

This sequence joins TRBV18 and TRBJ1-1; D unresolved. Looked up from germline, CDR1 is KGHSH and CDR2 is LQKENI. V lost 5 bases, J lost 5 bases, and 9 bases lay in between. This CDR3 is 12 amino acids long. The CDR3 sequence: CASSAEVTEAFF. The CDR3 DNA is TGTGCCAGCTCAGCAGAAGTAACTGAAGCTTTCTTT.

The chain couples TRBV25-1 to TRBJ2-6; 11 bases agree with TRBD1. There are 17 residues in the CDR3. J gave up 2 bases and V 5 bases, and 5 bases lay outside the gene matches. Germline V gene lookup returns CDR1 MGHDK and CDR2 SYGVNS. Here the CDR3 DNA reads TGTGCCAGCAGTACGGGGACAGGGGGAGCTGGGGCCAACGTCCTGACTTTC. This sequence encodes CASSTGTGGAGANVLTF.

The chain combines TRBV30 with TRBJ2-2, with D unclear. The CDR3 covers 11 residues. CDR1 is GTSNPN and CDR2 is SVGIG in the germline V gene (reference sequence). Trimming left V 3 bases short and J 9 bases short, with 8 bases between. DNA for the CDR3: TGTGCCTGGAGAAGTAGCTGGGAGCTGTTTTTT. Protein sequence: CAWRSSWELFF.

This clonotype was seen a handful of times. This chain uses TRBV7-2 with TRBJ1-4; possibly TRBD1 for D (5 bases). Germline assignment: CDR1 SGHTA and CDR2 FQGNSA. The V and J ends lost 5 bases and 8 bases respectively, with 12 bases between them. The CDR3 loop spans 13 amino acids. Here the CDR3 DNA reads TGTGCCAGCAGCCAACCCTGGGGGGAAAAACTGTTTTTT. It is translated as CASSQPWGEKLFF. Together with reference TRBV7-2 and TRBJ1-4, the CDR3 gives the full variable domain: GAGVSQSPSNKVTEKGKDVELRCDPISGHTALYWYRQSLGQGLEFLIYFQGNSAPDKSGLPSDRFSAERTGGSVSTLTIQRTQQEDSAVYLCASSQPWGEKLFFGSGTQLSVL.